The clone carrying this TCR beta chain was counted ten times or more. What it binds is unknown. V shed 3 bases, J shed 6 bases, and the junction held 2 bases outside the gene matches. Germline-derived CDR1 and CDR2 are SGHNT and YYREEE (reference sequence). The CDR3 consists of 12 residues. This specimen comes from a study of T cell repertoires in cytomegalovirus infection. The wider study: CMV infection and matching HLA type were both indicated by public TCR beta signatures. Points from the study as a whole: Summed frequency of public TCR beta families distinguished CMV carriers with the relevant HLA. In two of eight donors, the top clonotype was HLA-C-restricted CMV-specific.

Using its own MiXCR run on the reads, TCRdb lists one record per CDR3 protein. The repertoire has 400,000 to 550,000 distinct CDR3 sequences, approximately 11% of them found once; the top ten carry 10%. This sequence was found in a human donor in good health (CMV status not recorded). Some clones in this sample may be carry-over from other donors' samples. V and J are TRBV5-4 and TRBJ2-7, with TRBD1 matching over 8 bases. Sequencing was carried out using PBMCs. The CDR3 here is CASSYTGGEQYF. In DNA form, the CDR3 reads TGTGCCAGCAGCTACACAGGGGGCGAGCAGTACTTC.